At least ten counts were recorded for the clone carrying this TCR beta chain. The antigen is not known. The sample comes from a study of regulatory T cells in long-lasting Graves disease. Findings and caveats of the study: Researchers examined only peripheral blood and not thyroid tissue. Under persistent disease, TRBV28, TRBJ1-2 and TRBJ2-5 were used preferentially.

Time point specified: persistent/refractory GD, antithyroid drugs over 5 years with positive TRAb. The TCR library was made from RNA that had been extracted from PBMCs in TRIzol. Diagnoses of Graves' disease were made by American Thyroid Association guidelines. Each patient gave approximately 9.2 milliliters of EDTA-anticoagulated peripheral blood. There are 14 residues in the CDR3. CDR1 SGHVS and CDR2 FQNEAQ come from the germline V gene. V lost 1 base and J 2 bases, leaving 9 bases between the germline ends. The authors built TCR beta libraries using iRepertoire HTBI primers and Arm-PCR of CDR3 regions. TCRdb passed the multiplex PCR reads through MiXCR, listing each CDR3 protein once. In the table there are about 400,000 distinct CDR3 sequences, around 20% of which are singletons.

This chain uses TRBV7-8 with TRBJ2-7; D is unclear. The TCR was taken from a female donor with Graves disease. The sequences come from peripheral blood mononuclear cells (PBMCs), collected when the disease was refractory, from a patient treated with antithyroid drugs. CDR3: CASSLGNGPYEQYF. The DNA of the CDR3 is TGTGCCAGCAGCTTAGGAAACGGACCCTACGAGCAGTACTTC.